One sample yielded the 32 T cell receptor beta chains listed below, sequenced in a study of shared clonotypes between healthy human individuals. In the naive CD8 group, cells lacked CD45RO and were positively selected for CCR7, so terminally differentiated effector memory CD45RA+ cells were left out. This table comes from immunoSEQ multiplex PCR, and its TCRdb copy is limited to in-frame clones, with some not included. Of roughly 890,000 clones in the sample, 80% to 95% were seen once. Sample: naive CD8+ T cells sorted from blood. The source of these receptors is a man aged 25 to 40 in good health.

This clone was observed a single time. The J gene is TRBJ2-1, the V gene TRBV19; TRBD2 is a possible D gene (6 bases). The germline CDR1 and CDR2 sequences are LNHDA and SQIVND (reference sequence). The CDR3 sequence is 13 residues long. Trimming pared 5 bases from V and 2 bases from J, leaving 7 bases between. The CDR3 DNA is TGTGCCAGTAGTGCGGGACCCTACAATGAGCAGTTCTTC. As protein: CASSAGPYNEQFF.

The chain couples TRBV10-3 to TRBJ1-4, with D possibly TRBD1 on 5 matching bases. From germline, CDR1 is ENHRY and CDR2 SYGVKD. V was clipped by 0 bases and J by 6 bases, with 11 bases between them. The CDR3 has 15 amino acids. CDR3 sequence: CAISESSGTDEKLFF. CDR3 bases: TGTGCCATCAGTGAGTCGTCGGGGACCGATGAAAAACTGTTTTTT.

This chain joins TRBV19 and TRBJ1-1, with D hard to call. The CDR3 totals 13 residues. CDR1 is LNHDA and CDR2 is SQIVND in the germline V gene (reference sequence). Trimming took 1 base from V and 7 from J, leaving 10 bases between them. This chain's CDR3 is CASSIVEAVEAFF. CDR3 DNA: TGTGCCAGTAGTATAGTTGAGGCGGTTGAAGCTTTCTTT.

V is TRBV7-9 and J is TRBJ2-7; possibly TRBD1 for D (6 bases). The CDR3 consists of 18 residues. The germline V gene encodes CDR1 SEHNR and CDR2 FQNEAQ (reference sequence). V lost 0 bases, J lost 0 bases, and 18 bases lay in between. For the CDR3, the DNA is TGTGCCAGCAGCTTAGCCTTAGAGGACAGCAACCTCTCCTACGAGCAGTACTTC. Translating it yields CASSLALEDSNLSYEQYF. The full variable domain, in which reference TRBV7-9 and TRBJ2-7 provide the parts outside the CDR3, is DTGVSQNPRHKITKRGQNVTFRCDPISEHNRLYWYRQTLGQGPEFLTYFQNEAQLEKSRLLSDRFSAERPKGSFSTLEIQRTEQGDSAMYLCASSLALEDSNLSYEQYFGPGTRLTVT.

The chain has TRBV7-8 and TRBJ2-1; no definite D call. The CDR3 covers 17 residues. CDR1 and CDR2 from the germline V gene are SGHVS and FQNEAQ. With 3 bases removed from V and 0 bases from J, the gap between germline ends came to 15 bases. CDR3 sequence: CASSFPLDGSSYNEQFF. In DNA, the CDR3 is TGTGCCAGCAGCTTCCCCTTGGACGGCAGCTCCTACAATGAGCAGTTCTTC.

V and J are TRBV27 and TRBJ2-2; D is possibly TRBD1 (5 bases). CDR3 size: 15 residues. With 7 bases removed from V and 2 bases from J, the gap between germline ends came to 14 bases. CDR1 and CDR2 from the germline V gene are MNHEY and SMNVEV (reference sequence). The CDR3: CASTLQAANTGELFF. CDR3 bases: TGTGCCAGCACCCTACAGGCAGCTAACACCGGGGAGCTGTTTTTT.

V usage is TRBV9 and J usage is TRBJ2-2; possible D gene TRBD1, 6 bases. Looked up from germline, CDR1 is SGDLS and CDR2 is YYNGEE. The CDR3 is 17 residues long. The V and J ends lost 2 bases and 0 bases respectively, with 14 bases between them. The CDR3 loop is CASSVGHGTSNTGELFF. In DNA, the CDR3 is TGTGCCAGCAGCGTGGGACACGGGACATCGAACACCGGGGAGCTGTTTTTT.

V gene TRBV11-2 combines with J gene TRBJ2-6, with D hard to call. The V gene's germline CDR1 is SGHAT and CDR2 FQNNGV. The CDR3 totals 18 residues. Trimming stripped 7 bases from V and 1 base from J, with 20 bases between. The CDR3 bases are TGTGCCAGCACCTTCGACCCCTCTGGCGGATCTGGGGCCAACGTCCTGACTTTC. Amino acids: CASTFDPSGGSGANVLTF.

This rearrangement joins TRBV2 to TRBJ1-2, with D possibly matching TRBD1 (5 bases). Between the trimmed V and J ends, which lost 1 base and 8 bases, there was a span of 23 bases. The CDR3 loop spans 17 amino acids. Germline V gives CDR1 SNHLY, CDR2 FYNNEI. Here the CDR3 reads CASSEGRGGIATGGYTF. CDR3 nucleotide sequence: TGTGCCAGCAGTGAAGGACGTGGGGGGATAGCAACAGGCGGCTACACCTTC.

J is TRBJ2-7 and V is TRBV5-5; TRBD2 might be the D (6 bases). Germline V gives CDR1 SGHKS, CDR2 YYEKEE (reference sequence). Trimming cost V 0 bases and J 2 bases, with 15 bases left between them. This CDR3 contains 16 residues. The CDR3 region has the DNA TGTGCCAGCAGCTTGGTCGGGGGTCGTTCCGCCTACGAGCAGTACTTC. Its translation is CASSLVGGRSAYEQYF.

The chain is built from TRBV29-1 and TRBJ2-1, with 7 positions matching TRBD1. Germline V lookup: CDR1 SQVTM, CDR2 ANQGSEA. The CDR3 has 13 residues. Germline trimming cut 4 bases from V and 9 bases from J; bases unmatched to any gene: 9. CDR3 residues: CSVVFQGVVEQFF. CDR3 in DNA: TGCAGCGTTGTTTTTCAGGGGGTTGTTGAGCAGTTCTTC.

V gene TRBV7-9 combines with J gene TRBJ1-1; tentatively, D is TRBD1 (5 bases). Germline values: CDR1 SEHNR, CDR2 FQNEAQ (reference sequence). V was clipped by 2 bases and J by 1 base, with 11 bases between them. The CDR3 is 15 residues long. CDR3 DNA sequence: TGTGCCAGCAGCTTAATTGTGGGGGAGAACACTGAAGCTTTCTTT. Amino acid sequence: CASSLIVGENTEAFF.

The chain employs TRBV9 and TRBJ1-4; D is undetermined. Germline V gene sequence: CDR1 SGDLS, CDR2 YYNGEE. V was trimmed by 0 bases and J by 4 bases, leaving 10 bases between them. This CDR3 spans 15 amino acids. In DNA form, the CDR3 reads TGTGCCAGCAGCGTAGCCGAGCTGGGTAATGAAAAACTGTTTTTT. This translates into CASSVAELGNEKLFF.

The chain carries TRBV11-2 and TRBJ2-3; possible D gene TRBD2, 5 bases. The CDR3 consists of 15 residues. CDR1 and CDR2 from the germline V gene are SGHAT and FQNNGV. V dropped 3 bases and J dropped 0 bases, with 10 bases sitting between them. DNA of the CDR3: TGTGCCAGCAGCTTTCTCCCGGGAAGCACAGATACGCAGTATTTT. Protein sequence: CASSFLPGSTDTQYF. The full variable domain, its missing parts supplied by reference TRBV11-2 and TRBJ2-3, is EAGVAQSPRYKIIEKRQSVAFWCNPISGHATLYWYQQILGQGPKLLIQFQNNGVVDDSQLPKDRFSAERLKGVDSTLKIQPAKLEDSAVYLCASSFLPGSTDTQYFGPGTRLTVL.

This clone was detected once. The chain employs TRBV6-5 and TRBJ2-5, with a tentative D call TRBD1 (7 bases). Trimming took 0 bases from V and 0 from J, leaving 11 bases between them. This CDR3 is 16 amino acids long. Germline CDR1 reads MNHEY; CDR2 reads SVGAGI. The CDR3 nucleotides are TGTGCCAGCAGTTACTCGGGCAGGGGGGACCAAGAGACCCAGTACTTC. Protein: CASSYSGRGDQETQYF.

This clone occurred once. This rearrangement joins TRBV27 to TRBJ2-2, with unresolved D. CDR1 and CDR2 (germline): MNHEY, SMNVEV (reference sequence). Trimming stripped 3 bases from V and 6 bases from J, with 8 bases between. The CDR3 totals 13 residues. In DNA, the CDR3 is TGTGCCAGCAGTTTCGGTTGGTCCGGGGAGCTGTTTTTT. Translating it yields CASSFGWSGELFF.

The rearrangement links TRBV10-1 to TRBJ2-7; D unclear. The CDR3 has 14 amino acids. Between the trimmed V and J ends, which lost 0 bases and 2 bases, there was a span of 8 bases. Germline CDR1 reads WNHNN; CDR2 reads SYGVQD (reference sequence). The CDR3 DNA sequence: TGCGCCAGCAGTGAGTCGCGCTCCACCTACGAGCAGTACTTC. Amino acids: CASSESRSTYEQYF.

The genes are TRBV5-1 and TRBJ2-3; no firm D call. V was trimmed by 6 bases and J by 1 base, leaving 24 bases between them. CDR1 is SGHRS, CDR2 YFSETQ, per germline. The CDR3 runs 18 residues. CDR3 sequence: CASIPKVDFSPRTDTQYF. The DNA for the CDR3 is TGCGCCAGCATCCCGAAAGTGGATTTTAGCCCCCGCACAGATACGCAGTATTTT. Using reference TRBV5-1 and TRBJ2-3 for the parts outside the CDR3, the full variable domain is KAGVTQTPRYLIKTRGQQVTLSCSPISGHRSVSWYQQTPGQGLQFLFEYFSETQRNKGNFPGRFSGRQFSNSRSEMNVSTLELGDSALYLCASIPKVDFSPRTDTQYFGPGTRLTVL.

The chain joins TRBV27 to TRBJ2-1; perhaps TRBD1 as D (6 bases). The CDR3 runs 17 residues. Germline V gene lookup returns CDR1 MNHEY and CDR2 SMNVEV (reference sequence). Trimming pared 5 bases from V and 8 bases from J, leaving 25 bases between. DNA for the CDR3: TGTGCCAGCAGTCCAGCTCCGGGACAAATCGCCGTCTATGAGCAGTTCTTC. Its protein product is CASSPAPGQIAVYEQFF.

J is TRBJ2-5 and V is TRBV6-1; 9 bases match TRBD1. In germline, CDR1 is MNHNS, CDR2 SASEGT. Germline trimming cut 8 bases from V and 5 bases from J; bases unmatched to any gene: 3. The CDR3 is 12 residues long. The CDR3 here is CASHRGLETQYF. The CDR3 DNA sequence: TGTGCCAGCCACAGGGGGCTTGAGACCCAGTACTTC.

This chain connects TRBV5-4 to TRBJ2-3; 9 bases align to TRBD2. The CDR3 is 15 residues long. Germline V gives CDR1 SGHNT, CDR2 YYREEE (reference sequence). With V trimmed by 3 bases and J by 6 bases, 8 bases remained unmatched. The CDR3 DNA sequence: TGTGCCAGCAGCTCCTTAGCGGGAGTTGGGGATACGCAGTATTTT. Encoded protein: CASSSLAGVGDTQYF.

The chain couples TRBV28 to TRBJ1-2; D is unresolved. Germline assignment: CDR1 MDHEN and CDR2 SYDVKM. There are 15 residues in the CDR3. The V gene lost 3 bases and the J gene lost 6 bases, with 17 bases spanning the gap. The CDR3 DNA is TGTGCCAGCAGTTTGACCGGTATTTCCAGTGATGGCTACACCTTC. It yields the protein CASSLTGISSDGYTF.

CDR3 sequence (DNA): TGTGCCAGCAGCTCTAGGACAGGTAGCTCCTACAATGAGCAGTTCTTC. Its protein is CASSSRTGSSYNEQFF. This rearrangement joins TRBV7-2 to TRBJ2-1; 7 bases line up with TRBD1. The length of the CDR3 is 16 residues. Germline CDR1 SGHTA, CDR2 FQGNSA. The trim removed 4 bases at V and 0 bases at J, leaving 6 bases unmatched.

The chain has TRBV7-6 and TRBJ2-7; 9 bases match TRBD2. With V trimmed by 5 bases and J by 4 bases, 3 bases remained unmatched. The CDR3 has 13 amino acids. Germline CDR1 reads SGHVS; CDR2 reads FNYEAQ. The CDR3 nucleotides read TGTGCCAGCAGCGCGGGAGGGCCTTACGAGCAGTACTTC. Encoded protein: CASSAGGPYEQYF.

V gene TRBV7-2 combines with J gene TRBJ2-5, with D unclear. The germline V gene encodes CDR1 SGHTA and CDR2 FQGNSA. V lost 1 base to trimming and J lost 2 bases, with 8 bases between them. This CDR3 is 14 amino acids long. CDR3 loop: CASSLVRTQETQYF. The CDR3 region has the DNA TGTGCCAGCAGCTTAGTCAGAACACAAGAGACCCAGTACTTC.

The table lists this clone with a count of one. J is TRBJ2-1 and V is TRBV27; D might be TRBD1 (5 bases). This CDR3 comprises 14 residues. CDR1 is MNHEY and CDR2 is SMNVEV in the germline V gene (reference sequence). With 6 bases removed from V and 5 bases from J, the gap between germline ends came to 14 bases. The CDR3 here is CASSKQGRNNEQFF. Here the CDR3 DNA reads TGTGCCAGCAGCAAGCAGGGCCGAAACAATGAGCAGTTCTTC.

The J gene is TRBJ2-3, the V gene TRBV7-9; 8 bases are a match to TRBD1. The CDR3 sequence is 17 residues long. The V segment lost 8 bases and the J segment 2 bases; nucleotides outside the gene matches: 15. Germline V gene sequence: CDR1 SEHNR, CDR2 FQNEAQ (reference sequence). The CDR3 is CASENPWGTGPTDTQYF. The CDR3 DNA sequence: TGTGCCAGCGAAAATCCTTGGGGGACAGGCCCCACAGATACGCAGTATTTT.

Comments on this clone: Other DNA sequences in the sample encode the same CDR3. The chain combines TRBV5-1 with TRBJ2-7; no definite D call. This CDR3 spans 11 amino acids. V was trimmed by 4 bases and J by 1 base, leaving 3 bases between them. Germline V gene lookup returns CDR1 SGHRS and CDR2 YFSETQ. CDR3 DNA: TGCGCCAGCAGCGGTTCCTACGAGCAGTACTTC. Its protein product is CASSGSYEQYF.

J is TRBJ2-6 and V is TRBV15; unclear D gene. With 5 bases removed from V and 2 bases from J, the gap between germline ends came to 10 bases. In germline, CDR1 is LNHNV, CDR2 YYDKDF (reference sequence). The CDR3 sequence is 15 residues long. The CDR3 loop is CATSRGSPGANVLTF. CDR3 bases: TGTGCCACCAGCCGTGGAAGCCCTGGGGCCAACGTCCTGACTTTC. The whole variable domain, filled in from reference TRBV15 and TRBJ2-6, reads DAMVIQNPRYQVTQFGKPVTLSCSQTLNHNVMYWYQQKSSQAPKLLFHYYDKDFNNEADTPDNFQSRRPNTSFCFLDIRSPGLGDTAMYLCATSRGSPGANVLTFGAGSRLTVL.

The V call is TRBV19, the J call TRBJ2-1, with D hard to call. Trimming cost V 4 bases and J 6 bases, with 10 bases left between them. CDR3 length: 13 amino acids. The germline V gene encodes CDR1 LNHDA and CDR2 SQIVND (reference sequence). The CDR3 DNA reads TGTGCCAGTAGTAAGAGTTCGGCCAATGAGCAGTTCTTC. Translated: CASSKSSANEQFF.

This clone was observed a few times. CDR3 residues: CASSPPDTRIPNYGYTF. In DNA form, the CDR3 reads TGTGCCAGCAGTCCTCCGGACACCCGTATACCTAACTATGGCTACACCTTC. The V and J genes are TRBV25-1 and TRBJ1-2, with TRBD1 as a possible D gene (5 bases). Trimming removed 5 bases from V and 0 bases from J, with 19 bases in between. The CDR3 loop spans 17 amino acids. The germline V gene has CDR1 MGHDK and CDR2 SYGVNS.

The CDR3 loop reads CASSLPTGAEWTQYF. Written as DNA, the CDR3 is TGTGCCAGCAGTTTACCGACAGGGGCGGAGTGGACCCAGTACTTC. The V and J genes are TRBV28 and TRBJ2-5; 8 bases match TRBD1. Per germline, CDR1 MDHEN and CDR2 SYDVKM. CDR3 length: 15 residues. V lost 2 bases, J lost 7 bases, and 9 bases stayed unmatched.